This T cell receptor (beta chain) appears in the sequencing data of a study of blood T cell repertoires in COVID-19. Study-wide background: Sample material is recorded as cDNA or gDNA derived from T cells, B-cell-depleted T cells, or PBMCs.

Per the study methods: Quantification of nucleated cells was approximated via reference gene primer amplification. Sequencing used immunoSEQ multiplex PCR; TCRdb keeps in-frame clones, though not all of them. That table is the source of V, J and clone size, and D and trimming were worked out from the DNA. This sample has roughly 140,000 clones, with around 87% found just once. Cohorts were based on clinical histories the participants reported. The length of the CDR3 is 15 residues. V was pared by 0 bases and J by 1 base, with 4 bases of the junction left unmatched. The germline gives CDR1 SGHRS, CDR2 YFSETQ.

The sequenced sample was PBMCs or T cells enriched from blood (not recorded which). The chain links TRBV5-1 to TRBJ2-7; 7 nucleotides line up with TRBD2. The sequence came from a woman younger than 45 with acute COVID-19. CDR3 in DNA: TGCGCCAGCAGCTTGGGTGCGGGAGTGTCCTACGAGCAGTACTTC. Protein: CASSLGAGVSYEQYF.